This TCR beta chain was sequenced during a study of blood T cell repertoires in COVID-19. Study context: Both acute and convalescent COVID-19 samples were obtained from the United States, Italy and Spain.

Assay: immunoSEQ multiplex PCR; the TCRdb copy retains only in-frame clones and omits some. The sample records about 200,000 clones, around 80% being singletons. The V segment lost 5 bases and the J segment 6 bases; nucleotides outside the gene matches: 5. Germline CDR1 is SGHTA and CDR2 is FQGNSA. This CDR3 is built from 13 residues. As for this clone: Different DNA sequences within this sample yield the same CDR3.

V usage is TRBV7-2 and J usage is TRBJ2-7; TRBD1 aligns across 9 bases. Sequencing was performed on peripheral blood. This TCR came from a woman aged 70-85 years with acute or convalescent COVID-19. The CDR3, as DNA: TGTGCCAGCAGCCAGGGACAGGGAACCGAGCAGTACTTC. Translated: CASSQGQGTEQYF.